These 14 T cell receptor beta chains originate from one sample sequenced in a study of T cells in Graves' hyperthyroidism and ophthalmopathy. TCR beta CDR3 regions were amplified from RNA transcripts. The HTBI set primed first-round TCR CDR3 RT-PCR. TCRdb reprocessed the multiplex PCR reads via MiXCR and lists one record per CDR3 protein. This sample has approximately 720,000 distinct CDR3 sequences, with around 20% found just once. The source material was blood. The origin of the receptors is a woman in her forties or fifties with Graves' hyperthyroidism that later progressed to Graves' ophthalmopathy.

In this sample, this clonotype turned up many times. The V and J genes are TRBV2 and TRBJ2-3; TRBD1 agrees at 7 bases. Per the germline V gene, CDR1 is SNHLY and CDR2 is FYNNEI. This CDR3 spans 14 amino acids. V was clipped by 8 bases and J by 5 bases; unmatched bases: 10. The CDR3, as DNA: TGTGCCAGCGGACAGGCCGGGCGAGGAGATACGCAGTATTTT. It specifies CASGQAGRGDTQYF.

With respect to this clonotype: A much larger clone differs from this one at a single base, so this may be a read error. The CDR3 sequence: CASSHSRGSGNEKLFF. For the CDR3, the DNA is TGTGCCAGCAGTCACTCGAGGGGGTCGGGAAATGAAAAACTGTTTTTT. V gene TRBV6-4 combines with J gene TRBJ1-4; D is perhaps TRBD1 (6 bases). CDR3 size: 16 residues. Germline CDR1 is MRHNA and CDR2 is SNTAGT.

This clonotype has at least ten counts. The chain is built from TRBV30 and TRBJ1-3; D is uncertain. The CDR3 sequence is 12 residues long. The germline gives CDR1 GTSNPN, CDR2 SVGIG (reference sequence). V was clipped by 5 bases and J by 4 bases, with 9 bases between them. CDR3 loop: CAWDIGGNTIYF. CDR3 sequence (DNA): TGTGCCTGGGACATCGGAGGAAACACCATATATTTT.

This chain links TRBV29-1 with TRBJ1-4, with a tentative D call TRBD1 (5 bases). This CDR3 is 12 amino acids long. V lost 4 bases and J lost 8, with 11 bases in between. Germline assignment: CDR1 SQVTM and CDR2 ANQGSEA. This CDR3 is CSVGRVGEKLFF. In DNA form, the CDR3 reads TGCAGCGTTGGCAGGGTTGGAGAAAAACTGTTTTTT.

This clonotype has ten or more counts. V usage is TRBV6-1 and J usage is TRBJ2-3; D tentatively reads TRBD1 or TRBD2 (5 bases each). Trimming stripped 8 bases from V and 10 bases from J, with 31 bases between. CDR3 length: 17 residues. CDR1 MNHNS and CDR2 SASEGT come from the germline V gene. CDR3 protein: CASLGVLGRRANFAQYF. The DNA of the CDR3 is TGTGCCAGCTTGGGGGTATTGGGACGTAGGGCGAATTTCGCGCAGTATTTT.

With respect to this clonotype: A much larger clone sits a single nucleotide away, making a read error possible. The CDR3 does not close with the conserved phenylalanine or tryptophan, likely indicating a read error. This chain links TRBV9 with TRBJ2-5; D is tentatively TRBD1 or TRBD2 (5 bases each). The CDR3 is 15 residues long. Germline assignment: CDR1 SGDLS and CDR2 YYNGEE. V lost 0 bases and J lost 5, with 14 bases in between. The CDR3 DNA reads TGTGCCAGCAGCGTAGACGCCAGGGCGGGTGAGACCCAGTACTCC. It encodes CASSVDARAGETQYS.

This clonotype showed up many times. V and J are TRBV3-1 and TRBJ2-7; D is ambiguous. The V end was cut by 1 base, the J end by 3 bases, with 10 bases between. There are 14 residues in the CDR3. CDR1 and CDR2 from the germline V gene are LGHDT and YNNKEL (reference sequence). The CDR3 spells CASSQVDRNYEQYF. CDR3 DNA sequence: TGTGCCAGCAGCCAAGTCGACCGGAACTACGAGCAGTACTTC.

The CDR3 is CAISDRGNSPLHF. As DNA, the CDR3 is TGTGCCATCAGTGACAGGGGAAACTCACCCCTCCACTTT. The genes are TRBV10-3 and TRBJ1-6; the D gene is possibly TRBD1 (6 bases). CDR1 is ENHRY and CDR2 is SYGVKD in the germline V gene. Trimming stripped 3 bases from V and 10 bases from J, with 10 bases between. The CDR3 loop spans 13 amino acids.

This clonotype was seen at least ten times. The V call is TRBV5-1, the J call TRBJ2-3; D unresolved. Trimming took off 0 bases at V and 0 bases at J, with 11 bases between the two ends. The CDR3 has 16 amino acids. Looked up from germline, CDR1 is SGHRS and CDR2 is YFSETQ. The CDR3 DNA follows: TGCGCCAGCAGCTTGGATGGTGTGGCTAGCACAGATACGCAGTATTTT. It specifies CASSLDGVASTDTQYF.

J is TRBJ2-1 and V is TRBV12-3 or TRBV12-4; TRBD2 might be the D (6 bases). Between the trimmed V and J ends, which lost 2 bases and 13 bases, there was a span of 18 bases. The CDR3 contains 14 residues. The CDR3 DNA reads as TGTGCCAGCAGTTTAACGGTAGTGGGGGGACTCCAGTTCTTC. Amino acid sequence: CASSLTVVGGLQFF.

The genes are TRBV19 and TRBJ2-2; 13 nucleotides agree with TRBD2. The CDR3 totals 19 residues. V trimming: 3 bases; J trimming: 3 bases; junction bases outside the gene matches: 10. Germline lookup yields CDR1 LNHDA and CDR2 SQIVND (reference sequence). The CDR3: CASSIFGTSGDTDTGELFF. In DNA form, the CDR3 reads TGTGCCAGTAGTATTTTTGGGACTAGCGGGGATACTGACACCGGGGAGCTGTTTTTT.

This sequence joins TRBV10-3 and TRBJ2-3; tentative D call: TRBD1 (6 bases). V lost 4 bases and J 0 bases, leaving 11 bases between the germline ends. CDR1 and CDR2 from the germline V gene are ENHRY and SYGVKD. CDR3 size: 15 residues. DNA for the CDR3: TGTGCCATCAGTGTCTCAGGGGCCAGCACAGATACGCAGTATTTT. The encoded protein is CAISVSGASTDTQYF.

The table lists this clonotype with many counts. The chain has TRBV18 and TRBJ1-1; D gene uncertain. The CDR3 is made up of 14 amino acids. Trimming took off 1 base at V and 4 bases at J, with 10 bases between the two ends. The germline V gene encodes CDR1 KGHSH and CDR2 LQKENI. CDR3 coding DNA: TGTGCCAGCTCACCACAGCCAGAACCCACTGAAGCTTTCTTT. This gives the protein CASSPQPEPTEAFF.

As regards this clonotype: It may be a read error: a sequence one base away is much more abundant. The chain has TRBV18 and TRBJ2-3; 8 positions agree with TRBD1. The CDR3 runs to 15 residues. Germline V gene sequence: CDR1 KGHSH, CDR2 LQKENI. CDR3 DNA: TGTGCCAGCTCACCGACAGGGGATGACACAGATACGCGGTATTTT. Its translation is CASSPTGDDTDTRYF.